The present T cell receptor (beta chain) was sequenced within a study of PD-1 blockade in classical Hodgkin lymphoma. Method: immunoSEQ multiplex PCR; TCRdb's copy keeps in-frame clones and lacks some. Of under 95,000 clones listed, 85% to 95% are singletons. Relapse was seen in all patients after autologous stem cell transplantation, and brentuximab vedotin exposure was variable. Complete response, partial response or progressive disease constituted the best response categories observed. Sequenced here: peripheral blood mononuclear cells (PBMCs), sampled before the second cycle of nivolumab. The sequence derives from a human donor with classical Hodgkin lymphoma.

In DNA, the CDR3 is TGTGCCAGCAGCGAAACAGGGTCTAGCTCCTACGAGCAGTACTTC. As protein: CASSETGSSSYEQYF. The V and J genes are TRBV9 and TRBJ2-7, with a possible D match to TRBD1 (6 bases). Germline CDR1 reads SGDLS; CDR2 reads YYNGEE. V was cut by 3 bases and J by 0 bases, with 13 bases left in between. This CDR3 is 15 amino acids long.